This T cell receptor beta chain is drawn from a study of T-cell reconstitution after alpha-beta-depleted transplantation in children. Germline V gene lookup returns CDR1 SQVTM and CDR2 ANQGSEA. Unmatched junction bases numbered 7, after V lost 6 bases and J lost 1 base. The CDR3 totals 14 residues. Unique molecular identifiers were incorporated into the prepared TCRbeta library. TCRdb recomputed calls from the PCR reads with MiXCR, one row per CDR3 protein. The sample has 190,000 or so distinct CDR3 sequences; more than 14% are singletons. The rearrangement uses TRBV29-1 and TRBJ2-7, with 9 bases fitting TRBD1. The material was PBMCs from the stem cell graft donor, obtained from the stem cell graft. The TCR sequence derives from a human donor who donated a stem cell graft to a child with acute lymphoblastic leukemia. CDR3 amino acids: CSVTEQGASYEQYF. CDR3 in DNA: TGCAGCGTCACCGAACAGGGGGCGTCCTACGAGCAGTACTTC.